These 6 T cell receptor beta chains originate from one sample sequenced in a study of T cell responses to AZD1222 COVID-19 vaccine. The repertoire was sequenced with immunoSEQ multiplex PCR; TCRdb's copy has only in-frame clones and lacks some. The sample holds around 150,000 clones. Sample: peripheral blood. The receptors come from an adult in good health.

J is TRBJ1-4 and V is TRBV3-1 (or the pseudogene TRBV3-2); D may be TRBD1 (5 bases). This CDR3 spans 16 amino acids. Germline V lookup: CDR1 LGHDT, CDR2 YNNKEL (reference sequence). V dropped 4 bases and J dropped 2 bases, with 14 bases sitting between them. CDR3: CASSPIGWGTNEKLFF. DNA for the CDR3: TGTGCCAGCAGCCCGATCGGATGGGGGACTAATGAAAAACTGTTTTTT.

V usage is TRBV5-1 and J usage is TRBJ1-2; no reliable D call. V shed 4 bases and J shed 1 base, with 8 bases lying between them. This CDR3 has 13 amino acids. CDR1 SGHRS and CDR2 YFSETQ come from the germline V gene. CDR3 sequence reads: CASSQEVNYGYTF. The DNA of the CDR3 is TGCGCCAGCAGCCAGGAGGTTAACTATGGCTACACCTTC.

This chain connects TRBV5-1 to TRBJ2-6; D perhaps matches TRBD2 (6 bases). V was trimmed by 5 bases and J by 0 bases, leaving 9 bases between them. CDR1 and CDR2 (germline): SGHRS, YFSETQ. The CDR3 extends over 15 amino acids. Here the CDR3 reads CASSSGGSGANVLTF. The CDR3 bases are TGCGCCAGCAGTTCCGGGGGCTCTGGGGCCAACGTCCTGACTTTC.

The chain has TRBV5-1 and TRBJ1-1; 7 bases fit TRBD1. J gave up 1 base and V 4 bases, and 4 bases lay outside the gene matches. Germline lookup yields CDR1 SGHRS and CDR2 YFSETQ. This CDR3 spans 14 amino acids. CDR3 DNA sequence: TGCGCCAGCAGCATGACAGGGCAGAACACTGAAGCTTTCTTT. Translated: CASSMTGQNTEAFF.

The rearrangement joins TRBV3-1 (or the pseudogene TRBV3-2) to TRBJ1-1; tentatively, D is TRBD1 (5 bases). Germline V gives CDR1 LGHDT, CDR2 YNNKEL (reference sequence). V lost 3 bases and J 2 bases, leaving 10 bases between the germline ends. The CDR3 is 14 amino acids. CDR3 residues: CASSHLTGNTEAFF. In DNA form, the CDR3 reads TGTGCCAGCAGCCACCTCACAGGAAACACTGAAGCTTTCTTT.

This chain connects TRBV18 to TRBJ1-2; D ambiguous. CDR1 is KGHSH, CDR2 LQKENI, per germline. The CDR3 spans 13 residues. V lost 3 bases, J lost 1 base, and 6 bases lay in between. The CDR3 reads CASSPPLNYGYTF. The DNA of the CDR3 is TGTGCCAGCTCACCGCCTCTTAACTATGGCTACACCTTC.